A selection of T cell receptor beta chains follows, all from one sample in a study of OX40 agonist ivuxolimab in advanced cancers. Clones were sequenced by immunoSEQ multiplex PCR, and TCRdb holds only the in-frame ones, with some missing. The sample records about 57,000 clones, around 86% being singletons. Source: CD4+ or CD8+ T cells sorted from blood, taken in a trial of the OX40 agonist ivuxolimab. Source of these receptors: an adult with an advanced solid tumor such as melanoma, head and neck, liver or kidney cancer. CDR3s include the opening cysteine and the closing phenylalanine or tryptophan. The order of the fields is J gene, V gene, CDR3 protein.

>TRBJ2-7|TRBV5-4
CASSLEGGLVYEQYF
>TRBJ1-4|TRBV6-5
CASSRQGGEKLFF
>TRBJ2-6|TRBV29-1
CSVEGGTGPSGANVLTF
>TRBJ2-4|TRBV19
CASSPGTGGIAKNIQYF
>TRBJ2-7|TRBV18
CASSPGPVGEQYF
>TRBJ2-6|TRBV7-2
CASSFDRSGANVLTF
>TRBJ2-1|TRBV6-4
CASSGPGTGGIEEYNEQFF
>TRBJ2-7|TRBV19
CASSQRPGGTPISYEQYF
>TRBJ1-1|TRBV6-1
CASSASRTMNTEAFF
>TRBJ2-2|TRBV28
CASSLETTGELFF
>TRBJ2-1|TRBV10-3
CAINGSGSYNEQFF
>TRBJ2-7|TRBV6-6
CASSPRDRGNEQYF
>TRBJ1-2|TRBV28
CASSFKYGYTF
>TRBJ2-5|TRBV6-5
CASSSGETQYF
>TRBJ1-1|TRBV6-5
CASSYSWMNTEAFF
>TRBJ2-3|TRBV11-2
CASSFYTDTQYF
>TRBJ2-1|TRBV28
CASSLAAGSYNEQFF
>TRBJ2-5|TRBV19
CASSRTTGQETQYF
>TRBJ2-3|TRBV19
CASKGQGANTQYF
>TRBJ1-1|TRBV25-1
CASSGAEVNTEAFF
>TRBJ1-5|TRBV2
CASSQPLDRDSNQPQHF
>TRBJ2-7|TRBV5-1
CASSLRTGVYEQYF
>TRBJ2-1|TRBV9
CASSFMGLAGVSEQFF
>TRBJ2-1|TRBV5-4
CASSLAGTGVDEQFF
>TRBJ1-5|TRBV6-5
CASSERQYNQPQHF
>TRBJ2-1|TRBV14
CASSQDGGVRNEQFF
>TRBJ2-7|TRBV7-9
CASRGTYEQYF
>TRBJ1-1|TRBV12-5
CASGLEHGGTEAFF
>TRBJ2-3|TRBV9
CASSVATGGISTDTQYF
>TRBJ2-2|TRBV28
CASSITITGGLTGELFF
>TRBJ2-5|TRBV5-6
CASSTRQGRETQYF
>TRBJ2-5|TRBV6-1
CASRRDGGSQETQYF
>TRBJ1-5|TRBV25-1
CASSAQGGLQPQHF
>TRBJ2-1|TRBV7-9
CASSFAGAPPEQFF
>TRBJ2-3|TRBV6-1
CASSERRGPTDTQYF
>TRBJ2-7|TRBV10-3
CAIAHREPYEQYF
>TRBJ2-2|TRBV5-1
CASSLTDTGELFF
>TRBJ2-7|TRBV7-2
CASSLNAVGTYEQYF